These 28 T cell receptor beta chains were sequenced from one sample in a study of cytomegalovirus exposure and HLA in healthy donors. Use of 60 Vbeta and 13 Jbeta primers characterized the PCR. The table came from immunoSEQ multiplex PCR; TCRdb's copy has only in-frame clones and leaves some out. This table holds 180,000 or so clones, around 78% found once. Sequenced input: PBMCs. These receptors originate from a woman between 25 and 40 years old in good health and CMV-seropositive.

This clone was picked up one time. Different DNA sequences within this sample yield the same CDR3. The chain couples TRBV4-3 to TRBJ1-5, with unresolved D. V dropped 0 bases and J dropped 6 bases, with 12 bases sitting between them. The germline CDR1 and CDR2 sequences are LGHNA and YSLEER. The CDR3 length is 15 residues. CDR3 sequence reads: CASSQESGRRQPQHF. Here the CDR3 DNA reads TGCGCCAGCAGCCAAGAATCTGGGAGGCGTCAGCCCCAGCATTTT.

The CDR3 DNA sequence: TGTGCCAGCAGCTTCCCTGGACTAGCGGGGGGATTCCAAGAGACCCAGTACTTC. It yields the protein CASSFPGLAGGFQETQYF. The V call is TRBV7-8, the J call TRBJ2-5, with 14 bases aligning to TRBD2. V shed 3 bases, J shed 1 base, and the junction held 7 bases outside the gene matches. CDR1 is SGHVS and CDR2 is FQNEAQ in the germline V gene. The CDR3 has 18 amino acids.

The chain has TRBV6-1 and TRBJ1-1, with D unclear. Germline-derived CDR1 and CDR2 are MNHNS and SASEGT. The ends were cut back, 2 bases at V and 3 bases at J, with 7 bases in the middle. There are 13 residues in the CDR3. The CDR3 sequence is CASSEIPDTEAFF. The CDR3 DNA sequence: TGTGCCAGCAGTGAAATACCAGACACTGAAGCTTTCTTT.

CDR3 loop: CATSRDTGSGSGRRGNEQFF. CDR3 nucleotide sequence: TGTGCCACCAGCAGAGATACGGGTAGCGGGAGTGGTAGGAGGGGCAATGAGCAGTTCTTC. The V gene is TRBV15, the J gene TRBJ2-1; the match to TRBD2 covers 9 bases. The length of the CDR3 is 20 residues. Germline loops: CDR1 LNHNV, CDR2 YYDKDF (reference sequence). The V gene end was trimmed by 0 bases and the J gene end by 6 bases; junction bases not matched to a gene: 18.

A single count supports this clone. This rearrangement joins TRBV7-9 to TRBJ2-7; 9 positions agree with TRBD1. The germline V gene has CDR1 SEHNR and CDR2 FQNEAQ (reference sequence). The CDR3 spans 15 residues. V was clipped by 6 bases and J by 1 base; unmatched bases: 7. The CDR3 DNA reads as TGTGCCAGCAGTCGTGAGGACAGGGGTTCCTACGAGCAGTACTTC. This sequence encodes CASSREDRGSYEQYF.

The chain uses TRBV6-6 and TRBJ1-3; no firm D call. Germline V lookup: CDR1 MNHNY, CDR2 SVGAGI (reference sequence). V lost 6 bases and J lost 11, with 8 bases in between. CDR3 size: 10 residues. CDR3 DNA: TGTGCCAGCAGCTTATCTCCCATATATTTT. It codes for CASSLSPIYF.

As for this clone: Lacking the conserved final phenylalanine or tryptophan, this CDR3 likely reflects a read error. The chain employs TRBV10-3 and TRBJ1-1, with D possibly being TRBD1 (5 bases). CDR1 and CDR2 from the germline V gene are ENHRY and SYGVKD. V lost 6 bases, J lost 5 bases, and 16 bases lay in between. This CDR3 comprises 14 residues. The CDR3 bases are TGTGCCATCAGGGAACAGGTAGGGATTACTGAAGCTTTCCTT. This encodes CAIREQVGITEAFL.

The CDR3 reads CASSIHTGEPETQYF. The CDR3 nucleotides read TGTGCCAGTAGCATACATACAGGGGAACCGGAGACCCAGTACTTC. The V call is TRBV19, the J call TRBJ2-5; 7 bases match TRBD1. The CDR3 loop spans 15 amino acids. Germline V lookup: CDR1 LNHDA, CDR2 SQIVND (reference sequence). V lost 6 bases to trimming and J lost 5 bases; unmatched junction nucleotides: 12. The full variable domain, in which reference TRBV19 and TRBJ2-5 provide the parts outside the CDR3, is DGGITQSPKYLFRKEGQNVTLSCEQNLNHDAMYWYRQDPGQGLRLIYYSQIVNDFQKGDIAEGYSVSREKKESFPLTVTSAQKNPTAFYLCASSIHTGEPETQYFGPGTRLLVL.

V usage is TRBV30 and J usage is TRBJ1-6, with TRBD1 as a possible D gene (5 bases). CDR1 GTSNPN and CDR2 SVGIG come from the germline V gene (reference sequence). The CDR3 has 12 amino acids. The V gene lost 6 bases and the J gene lost 10 bases, with 13 bases spanning the gap. CDR3: CACRGERSPLHF. The CDR3 DNA reads TGTGCCTGTCGGGGGGAGCGATCACCCCTCCACTTT.

This clone has more than one count but fewer than ten. V is TRBV5-4 and J is TRBJ2-4, with a possible D match to TRBD2 (8 bases). CDR1 is SGHNT, CDR2 YYREEE, per germline (reference sequence). Trimming cost V 4 bases and J 5 bases, with 16 bases left between them. The CDR3 runs 15 residues. The DNA for the CDR3 is TGTGCCAGCAGCCACTCCGGGAGGGGGCAAAACATTCAGTACTTC. Its protein product is CASSHSGRGQNIQYF.

The chain links TRBV19 to TRBJ1-1; D remains unclear. The V gene lost 5 bases and the J gene lost 4 bases, with 14 bases spanning the gap. The CDR3 covers 14 residues. Germline CDR1 reads LNHDA; CDR2 reads SQIVND (reference sequence). CDR3: CASSQVADVTEAFF. The CDR3 nucleotides are TGTGCCAGTAGTCAGGTTGCAGATGTCACTGAAGCTTTCTTT.

This chain connects TRBV5-1 to TRBJ2-5; 11 bases are shared with TRBD2. Unmatched junction bases numbered 14, after V lost 0 bases and J lost 4 bases. The CDR3 consists of 19 residues. Germline values: CDR1 SGHRS, CDR2 YFSETQ. CDR3 amino acids: CASSLGSSGGQSISETQYF. DNA of the CDR3: TGCGCCAGCAGCTTGGGTTCTAGCGGGGGGCAATCGATATCAGAGACCCAGTACTTC.

This chain joins TRBV9 and TRBJ1-3; no clear D. V lost 0 bases and J lost 4, with 11 bases in between. Germline V lookup: CDR1 SGDLS, CDR2 YYNGEE. This CDR3 is built from 15 residues. The DNA of the CDR3 is TGTGCCAGCAGCGTAGCAGATCAGGCAGGAAACACCATATATTTT. Amino acid sequence: CASSVADQAGNTIYF.

The chain combines TRBV7-8 with TRBJ2-3; TRBD2 matches 9 bases. The V and J ends lost 1 base and 3 bases, in that order; junction bases with no gene match: 8. The CDR3 is 17 residues long. The germline CDR1 and CDR2 sequences are SGHVS and FQNEAQ. CDR3 in DNA: TGTGCCAGCAGCTTAGTTTCAGCTAGCGGGGTTACAGATACGCAGTATTTT. Translation: CASSLVSASGVTDTQYF.

This chain joins TRBV6-5 and TRBJ2-5; no clear D gene. The V gene lost 6 bases and the J gene lost 7 bases, with 12 bases spanning the gap. CDR1 and CDR2 from the germline V gene are MNHEY and SVGAGI. CDR3 size: 12 residues. CDR3: CASSLLSGTQYF. As DNA, the CDR3 is TGTGCCAGCAGCTTACTGTCAGGGACCCAGTACTTC.

The chain has TRBV5-1 and TRBJ2-1; 7 bases align to TRBD1. This CDR3 is 12 amino acids long. Per germline, CDR1 SGHRS and CDR2 YFSETQ. Losses at the gene ends were 5 bases for V and 9 bases for J; bases not matched to a gene: 5. The CDR3 here is CASSFQGVEQFF. The CDR3 region has the DNA TGCGCCAGCAGTTTCCAGGGGGTTGAGCAGTTCTTC.

This clone was seen only a few times. The V and J genes are TRBV7-8 and TRBJ2-5; unclear D gene. Germline V gives CDR1 SGHVS, CDR2 FQNEAQ. V lost 5 bases, J lost 1 base, and 8 bases lay in between. CDR3 size: 13 residues. The CDR3 loop reads CASSPSSQETQYF. The CDR3 DNA reads TGTGCCAGCAGCCCGTCTTCCCAAGAGACCCAGTACTTC. Full variable domain (remainder filled in from reference TRBV7-8 and TRBJ2-5): GAGVSQSPRYKVAKRGQDVALRCDPISGHVSLFWYQQALGQGPEFLTYFQNEAQLDKSGLPSDRFFAERPEGSVSTLKIQRTQQEDSAVYLCASSPSSQETQYFGPGTRLLVL.

CDR3 sequence reads: CASSLGSKQGSNYEQYF. The CDR3 DNA follows: TGTGCCAGCAGCTTAGGTTCCAAACAGGGATCCAACTACGAGCAGTACTTC. This chain links TRBV7-9 with TRBJ2-7; perhaps TRBD1 as D (6 bases). This CDR3 has 17 amino acids. V dropped 1 base and J dropped 3 bases, with 19 bases sitting between them. Per germline, CDR1 SEHNR and CDR2 FQNEAQ (reference sequence). Full variable domain (remainder filled in from reference TRBV7-9 and TRBJ2-7): DTGVSQNPRHKITKRGQNVTFRCDPISEHNRLYWYRQTLGQGPEFLTYFQNEAQLEKSRLLSDRFSAERPKGSFSTLEIQRTEQGDSAMYLCASSLGSKQGSNYEQYFGPGTRLTVT.

The chain recombines TRBV9 with TRBJ2-5; 7 positions match TRBD1. Germline V gene data show CDR1 as SGDLS and CDR2 as YYNGEE. The CDR3 extends over 12 amino acids. V shed 7 bases and J 5 bases; nucleotides not matched to a gene: 5. The CDR3 loop reads CASGTGEETQYF. The CDR3 nucleotides are TGTGCCAGCGGTACAGGGGAGGAGACCCAGTACTTC.

V is TRBV9 and J is TRBJ1-1; D ambiguous. Trimming took 0 bases from V and 0 from J, leaving 9 bases between them. Germline CDR1 and CDR2: SGDLS and YYNGEE. The CDR3 totals 15 residues. The CDR3 spells CASSVAGQLNTEAFF. The CDR3 region has the DNA TGTGCCAGCAGCGTAGCTGGGCAGCTGAACACTGAAGCTTTCTTT.

The chain is built from TRBV5-6 and TRBJ1-5, with 9 bases lining up with TRBD1. With 2 bases clipped from V and 6 bases from J, the junction kept 3 bases outside the gene matches. Germline values: CDR1 SGHDT, CDR2 YYEEEE. This CDR3 has 14 residues. The CDR3: CASSLQGATQPQHF. CDR3 coding DNA: TGTGCCAGCAGCTTACAGGGGGCAACTCAGCCCCAGCATTTT.

The rearrangement uses TRBV9 and TRBJ2-1, with 12 bases identical to TRBD2. The CDR3 is made up of 17 amino acids. V lost 3 bases to trimming and J lost 5 bases; unmatched junction nucleotides: 9. The germline gives CDR1 SGDLS, CDR2 YYNGEE. This CDR3 is CASSASGGAFRDNEQFF. As DNA, the CDR3 is TGTGCCAGCAGCGCTAGCGGGGGGGCCTTCCGCGACAATGAGCAGTTCTTC.

This chain uses TRBV7-8 with TRBJ1-1, with D hard to call. CDR3 size: 17 residues. Trimming left V 5 bases short and J 0 bases short, with 19 bases between. CDR1 SGHVS and CDR2 FQNEAQ come from the germline V gene. CDR3 residues: CASSPYGGERLNTEAFF. For the CDR3, the DNA is TGTGCCAGCAGCCCCTATGGCGGGGAACGTTTGAACACTGAAGCTTTCTTT.

The chain recombines TRBV30 with TRBJ1-4, with a weak D call TRBD1 (5 bases). The CDR3 totals 14 residues. Trimming took 2 bases from V and 8 from J, leaving 15 bases between them. The germline V gene encodes CDR1 GTSNPN and CDR2 SVGIG (reference sequence). CDR3 region: CAWSKGTGHEKLFF. In nucleotides, the CDR3 is TGTGCCTGGAGTAAAGGAACAGGACACGAAAAACTGTTTTTT. The entire variable domain, with the rest obtained from reference TRBV30 and TRBJ1-4, is as follows: SQTIHQWPATLVQPVGSPLSLECTVEGTSNPNLYWYRQAAGRGLQLLFYSVGIGQISSEVPQNLSASRPQDRQFILSSKKLLLSDSGFYLCAWSKGTGHEKLFFGSGTQLSVL.

J is TRBJ1-3 and V is TRBV7-8; D may be TRBD1 (6 bases). CDR1 and CDR2 from the germline V gene are SGHVS and FQNEAQ. This CDR3 region has 15 residues. V lost 4 bases and J lost 2, with 12 bases in between. CDR3 protein: CASSSPDRTGNTIYF. CDR3 nucleotides: TGTGCCAGCAGCTCCCCGGACAGAACTGGAAACACCATATATTTT.

This chain links TRBV5-1 with TRBJ2-6; 7 bases agree with TRBD1. This CDR3 contains 17 residues. Germline lookup yields CDR1 SGHRS and CDR2 YFSETQ. V trimming: 2 bases; J trimming: 2 bases; junction bases outside the gene matches: 7. The CDR3 sequence is CASSLGIDRAGANVLTF. DNA of the CDR3: TGCGCCAGCAGCTTAGGTATTGACAGGGCTGGGGCCAACGTCCTGACTTTC. Full variable domain (remainder filled in from reference TRBV5-1 and TRBJ2-6): KAGVTQTPRYLIKTRGQQVTLSCSPISGHRSVSWYQQTPGQGLQFLFEYFSETQRNKGNFPGRFSGRQFSNSRSEMNVSTLELGDSALYLCASSLGIDRAGANVLTFGAGSRLTVL.

This rearrangement joins TRBV2 to TRBJ2-5, with TRBD2 matching 9 bases. The CDR3 length is 15 residues. V gave up 0 bases and J gave up 5 bases; unmatched junction bases: 4. The germline V gene encodes CDR1 SNHLY and CDR2 FYNNEI. The CDR3 sequence: CASSEAGAGGETQYF. The CDR3 nucleotides read TGTGCCAGCAGTGAAGCTGGGGCGGGAGGGGAGACCCAGTACTTC.

This clone was counted a single time. The chain couples TRBV4-3 to TRBJ2-2, with D possibly being TRBD1 (6 bases). Trimming left V 0 bases short and J 1 base short, with 15 bases between. The germline V gene has CDR1 LGHNA and CDR2 YSLEER. CDR3 length: 18 amino acids. Here the CDR3 reads CASSQEALQGWNTGELFF. CDR3 in DNA: TGCGCCAGCAGCCAAGAGGCCCTACAGGGATGGAACACCGGGGAGCTGTTTTTT.